A single sample gave rise to the 10 T cell receptor beta chains below, sequenced in a study of T-cell memory formation after mild COVID-19. TCRdb re-derived calls from the 5' RACE reads in MiXCR, one entry per CDR3 protein. The sample carries approximately 150,000 distinct CDR3 sequences, 13% recorded once. Sequenced material: PBMCs or a T cell subset sorted from them (not recorded which). The receptors shown here come from a man between 18 and 35 years old who had mild COVID-19 (a few samples of this study predate the infection). Cell type and time point are not known.

This clonotype was seen a handful of times. The CDR3 loop is CSASRTDSGNTIYF. CDR3 nucleotides: TGCAGCGCCTCGCGGACAGACTCTGGAAACACCATATATTTT. The J gene is TRBJ1-3, the V gene TRBV29-1; tentative D call: TRBD1 (6 bases). Germline-derived CDR1 and CDR2 are SQVTM and ANQGSEA. The V gene lost 7 bases and the J gene lost 0 bases, with 13 bases spanning the gap. The CDR3 covers 14 residues.

Only a few counts were recorded for this clonotype. This chain connects TRBV9 to TRBJ2-3; D is undetermined. The CDR3 is made up of 14 amino acids. The germline V gene encodes CDR1 SGDLS and CDR2 YYNGEE. Trimming shortened V by 3 bases and J by 4 bases, and 12 bases separated the two germline ends. The CDR3 spells CASSAEVSADTQYF. The CDR3 nucleotides read TGTGCCAGCAGCGCAGAGGTTTCCGCAGATACGCAGTATTTT.

V is TRBV11-3 and J is TRBJ2-5; weak D call: TRBD2 (5 bases). Trimming pared 5 bases from V and 5 bases from J, leaving 12 bases between. CDR1 is SGHNT and CDR2 is YENEEA in the germline V gene. The CDR3 loop spans 13 amino acids. In DNA, the CDR3 is TGTGCCAGCAGCACTGGACTTTTGGAGACCCAGTACTTC. Its protein product is CASSTGLLETQYF.

This chain joins TRBV4-3 and TRBJ2-3, with D hard to call. Germline V gene lookup returns CDR1 LGHNA and CDR2 YSLEER. The ends were cut back, 2 bases at V and 2 bases at J, with 5 bases in the middle. This CDR3 contains 13 residues. CDR3 protein: CASSQYYTDTQYF. The CDR3 DNA is TGCGCCAGCAGCCAATACTACACAGATACGCAGTATTTT.

The chain is built from TRBV7-6 and TRBJ1-6, with unresolved D. V was cut by 0 bases and J by 8 bases, with 2 bases left in between. The germline CDR1 and CDR2 sequences are SGHVS and FNYEAQ. The CDR3 has 12 residues. CDR3 nucleotides: TGTGCCAGCAGCTTAGCAGATTCACCCCTCCACTTT. This translates into CASSLADSPLHF.

This clonotype appeared a few times. The V call is TRBV24-1, the J call TRBJ2-6; D not certain. This CDR3 region has 13 residues. CDR1 and CDR2 from the germline V gene are KGHDR and SFDVKD. V was cut by 5 bases and J by 1 base, with 2 bases left in between. The CDR3 coding sequence is TGTGCCACCAGTGTATCTGGGGCCAACGTCCTGACTTTC. This codes for CATSVSGANVLTF.

The table lists this clonotype with many counts. The rearrangement links TRBV18 to TRBJ2-7, with a tentative D call TRBD1 (6 bases). CDR1 and CDR2 (germline): KGHSH, LQKENI. Trimming removed 0 bases from V and 0 bases from J, with 9 bases in between. CDR3 length equals 15 residues. The DNA for the CDR3 is TGTGCCAGCTCACCACCCAGGGGCTTCTCCTACGAGCAGTACTTC. Translating gives CASSPPRGFSYEQYF.

A few counts support this clonotype. The V gene is TRBV5-1, the J gene TRBJ2-3, with 10 bases identical to TRBD2. CDR1 SGHRS and CDR2 YFSETQ come from the germline V gene. The CDR3 consists of 16 residues. V lost 4 bases and J lost 4; bases outside the gene matches: 9. The CDR3 reads CASSTLGLAGADTQYF. The DNA for the CDR3 is TGCGCCAGCAGCACCCTGGGGCTAGCGGGGGCAGATACGCAGTATTTT.

For this clonotype: Being one base from a much bigger clone, this may be a read error. DNA of the CDR3: TGCGCCAGCAGCCCCCGACAGGGGGCGGACGAGCAGTACGTC. Translating it yields CASSPRQGADEQYV. This rearrangement joins TRBV5-1 to TRBJ2-7; 10 bases fit TRBD1. Germline V CDR1 and CDR2: SGHRS, YFSETQ. This CDR3 comprises 14 residues. V dropped 4 bases and J dropped 5; count of bases not matched to a gene: 6.

The chain is built from TRBV6-5 and TRBJ2-3; 14 positions match TRBD2. V trimming: 4 bases; J trimming: 6 bases; junction bases outside the gene matches: 18. In germline, CDR1 is MNHEY, CDR2 SVGAGI. This CDR3 has 20 amino acids. For the CDR3, the DNA is TGTGCCAGCAGTTGGACCTCACCGGGACTAGCGGGGGCCTCGAGGGATACGCAGTATTTT. Protein: CASSWTSPGLAGASRDTQYF.